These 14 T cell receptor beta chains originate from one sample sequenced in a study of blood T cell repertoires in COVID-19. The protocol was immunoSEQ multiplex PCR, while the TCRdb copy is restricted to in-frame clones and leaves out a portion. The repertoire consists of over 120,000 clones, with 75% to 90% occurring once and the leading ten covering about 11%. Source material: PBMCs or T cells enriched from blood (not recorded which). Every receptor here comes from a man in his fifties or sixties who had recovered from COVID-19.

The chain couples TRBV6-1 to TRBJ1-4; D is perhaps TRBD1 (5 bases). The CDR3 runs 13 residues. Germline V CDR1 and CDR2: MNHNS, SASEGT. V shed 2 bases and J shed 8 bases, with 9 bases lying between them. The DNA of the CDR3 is TGTGCCAGCAGTGAATTCCCAGGGGAAAAACTGTTTTTT. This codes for CASSEFPGEKLFF.

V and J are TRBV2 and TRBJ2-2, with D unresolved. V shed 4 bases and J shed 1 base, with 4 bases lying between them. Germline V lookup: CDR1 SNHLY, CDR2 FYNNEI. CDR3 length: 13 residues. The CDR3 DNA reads TGTGCCAGCAGTGCTCTGAACACCGGGGAGCTGTTTTTT. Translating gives CASSALNTGELFF.

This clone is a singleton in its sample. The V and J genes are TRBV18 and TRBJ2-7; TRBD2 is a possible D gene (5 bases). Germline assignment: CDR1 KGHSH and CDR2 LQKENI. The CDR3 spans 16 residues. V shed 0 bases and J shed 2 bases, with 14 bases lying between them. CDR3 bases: TGTGCCAGCTCACCACCGGGTCAGGAGGTTACCTACGAGCAGTACTTC. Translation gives CASSPPGQEVTYEQYF.

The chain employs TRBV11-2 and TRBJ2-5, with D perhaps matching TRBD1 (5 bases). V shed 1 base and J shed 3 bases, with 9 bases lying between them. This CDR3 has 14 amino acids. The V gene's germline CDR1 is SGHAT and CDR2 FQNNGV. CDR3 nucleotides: TGTGCCAGCAGCTTAGCCCAGGGTAAAGAGACCCAGTACTTC. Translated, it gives CASSLAQGKETQYF.

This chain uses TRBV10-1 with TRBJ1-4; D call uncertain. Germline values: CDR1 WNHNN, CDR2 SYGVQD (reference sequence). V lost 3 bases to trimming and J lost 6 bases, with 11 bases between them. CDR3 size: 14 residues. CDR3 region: CASSDEIDYEKLFF. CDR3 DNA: TGCGCCAGCAGTGACGAGATCGACTATGAAAAACTGTTTTTT.

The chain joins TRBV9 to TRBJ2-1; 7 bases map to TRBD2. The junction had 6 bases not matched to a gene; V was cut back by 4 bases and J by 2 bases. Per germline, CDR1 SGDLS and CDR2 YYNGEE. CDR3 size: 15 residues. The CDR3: CASSPQAGTYNEQFF. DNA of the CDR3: TGTGCCAGCAGCCCCCAAGCGGGGACCTACAATGAGCAGTTCTTC.

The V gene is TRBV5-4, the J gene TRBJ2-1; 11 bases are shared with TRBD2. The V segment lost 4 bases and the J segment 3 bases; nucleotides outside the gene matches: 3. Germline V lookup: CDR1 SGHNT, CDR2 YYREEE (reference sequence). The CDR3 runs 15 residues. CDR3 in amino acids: CASSKTSGSYNEQFF. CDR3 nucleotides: TGTGCCAGCAGCAAAACTAGCGGGAGCTACAATGAGCAGTTCTTC.

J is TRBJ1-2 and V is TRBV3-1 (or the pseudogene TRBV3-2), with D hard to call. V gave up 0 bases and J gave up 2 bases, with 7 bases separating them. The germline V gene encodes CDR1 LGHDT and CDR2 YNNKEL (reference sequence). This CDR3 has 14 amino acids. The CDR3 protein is CASSQDIRNYGYTF. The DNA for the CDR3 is TGTGCCAGCAGCCAAGATATCCGGAACTATGGCTACACCTTC.

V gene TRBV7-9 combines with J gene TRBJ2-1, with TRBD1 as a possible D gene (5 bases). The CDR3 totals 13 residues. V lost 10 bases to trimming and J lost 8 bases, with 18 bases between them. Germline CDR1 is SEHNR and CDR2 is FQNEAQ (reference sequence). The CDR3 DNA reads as TGTGCCACCAGAAACCGACAGTTATATGAGCAGTTCTTC. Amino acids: CATRNRQLYEQFF. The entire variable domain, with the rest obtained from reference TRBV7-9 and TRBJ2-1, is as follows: DTGVSQNPRHKITKRGQNVTFRCDPISEHNRLYWYRQTLGQGPEFLTYFQNEAQLEKSRLLSDRFSAERPKGSFSTLEIQRTEQGDSAMYLCATRNRQLYEQFFGPGTRLTVL.

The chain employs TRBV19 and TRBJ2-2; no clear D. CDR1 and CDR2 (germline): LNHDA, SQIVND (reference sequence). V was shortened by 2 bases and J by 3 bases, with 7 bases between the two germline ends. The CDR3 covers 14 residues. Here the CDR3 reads CASSISRDTGELFF. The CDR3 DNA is TGTGCCAGTAGTATAAGCCGGGACACCGGGGAGCTGTTTTTT.

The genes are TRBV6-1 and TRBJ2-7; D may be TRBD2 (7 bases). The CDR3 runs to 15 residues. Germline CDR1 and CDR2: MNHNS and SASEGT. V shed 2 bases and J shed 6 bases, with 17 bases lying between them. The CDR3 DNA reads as TGTGCCAGCAGTGAACTGGCGGGGGCCTCGGGCGAGCAGTACTTC. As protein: CASSELAGASGEQYF.

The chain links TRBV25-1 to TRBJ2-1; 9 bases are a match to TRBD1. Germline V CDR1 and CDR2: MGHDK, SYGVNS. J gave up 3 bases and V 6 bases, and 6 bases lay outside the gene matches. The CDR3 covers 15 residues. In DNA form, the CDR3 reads TGTGCCAGCAGGATGACAGGGGGAAGCTACAATGAGCAGTTCTTC. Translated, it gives CASRMTGGSYNEQFF.

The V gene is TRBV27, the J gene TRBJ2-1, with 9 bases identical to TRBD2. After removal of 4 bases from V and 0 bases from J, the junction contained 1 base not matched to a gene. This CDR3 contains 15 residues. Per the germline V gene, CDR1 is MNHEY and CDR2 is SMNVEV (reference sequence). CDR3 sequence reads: CASSSLAGSYNEQFF. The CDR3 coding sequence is TGTGCCAGCAGTTCACTAGCGGGCTCCTACAATGAGCAGTTCTTC.

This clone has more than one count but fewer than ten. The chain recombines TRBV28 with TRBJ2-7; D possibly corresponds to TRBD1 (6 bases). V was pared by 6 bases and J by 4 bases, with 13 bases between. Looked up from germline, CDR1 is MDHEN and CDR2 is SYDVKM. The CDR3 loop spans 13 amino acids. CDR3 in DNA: TGTGCCAGCAGGGGTGGGGGCAGGTACGAGCAGTACTTC. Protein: CASRGGGRYEQYF.